The 19 T cell receptor beta chains reported below all come from one sample, sequenced in a study of T cell responses to AZD1222 COVID-19 vaccine. Assay: immunoSEQ multiplex PCR; the TCRdb copy retains only in-frame clones and omits some. Of some 150,000 clones in the sample, about 81% were seen once. The sequenced sample was peripheral blood, obtained on day 0 of MenACWY control vaccination. The source is an adult in good health.

The chain employs TRBV19 and TRBJ1-6, with D tentatively TRBD1 (5 bases). The CDR3 spans 14 residues. CDR1 and CDR2 (germline): LNHDA, SQIVND (reference sequence). With 2 bases removed from V and 8 bases from J, the gap between germline ends came to 10 bases. The CDR3 sequence is CASSIRDRDSPLHF. The CDR3 DNA reads TGTGCCAGTAGTATACGGGACCGAGATTCACCCCTCCACTTT.

The gene calls are TRBV19 and TRBJ2-1, with 10 bases identical to TRBD1. Germline V gene sequence: CDR1 LNHDA, CDR2 SQIVND (reference sequence). The trim removed 7 bases at V and 7 bases at J, leaving 10 bases unmatched. CDR3 length: 15 residues. This CDR3 reads CASKTAGQGWNEQFF. Written as DNA, the CDR3 is TGTGCCAGTAAGACCGCGGGACAGGGGTGGAATGAGCAGTTCTTC.

The rearrangement joins TRBV5-1 to TRBJ2-2, with 8 nucleotides matching TRBD2. Germline values: CDR1 SGHRS, CDR2 YFSETQ. Unmatched junction bases numbered 4, after V lost 2 bases and J lost 4 bases. The CDR3 loop spans 15 amino acids. The CDR3 loop reads CASSLNGGATGELFF. In nucleotides, the CDR3 is TGCGCCAGCAGCTTAAACGGGGGGGCCACCGGGGAGCTGTTTTTT.

The chain combines TRBV6-1 with TRBJ1-1, with D possibly being TRBD1 (5 bases). The CDR3 sequence is 14 residues long. Germline lookup yields CDR1 MNHNS and CDR2 SASEGT. The germline V and J ends were trimmed by 3 bases and 1 base, with 9 bases remaining between them. The CDR3 region is CASSERQKNTEAFF. The CDR3 DNA is TGTGCCAGCAGTGAGCGACAGAAGAACACTGAAGCTTTCTTT.

The chain uses TRBV7-8 and TRBJ2-1; D ambiguous. The germline V and J ends were trimmed by 8 bases and 0 bases, with 14 bases remaining between them. CDR1 and CDR2 (germline): SGHVS, FQNEAQ. CDR3 length equals 15 residues. CDR3 sequence reads: CASAAGGPSYNEQFF. CDR3 nucleotides: TGTGCCAGCGCCGCCGGCGGACCCTCCTACAATGAGCAGTTCTTC.

The chain recombines TRBV5-1 with TRBJ2-3, with D uncertain. Trimming removed 4 bases from V and 6 bases from J, with 15 bases in between. This CDR3 contains 14 residues. CDR1 and CDR2 from the germline V gene are SGHRS and YFSETQ. CDR3 loop: CASSPRAEADTQYF. CDR3 sequence (DNA): TGCGCCAGCAGCCCAAGGGCCGAGGCGGATACGCAGTATTTT.

As to this clone: Germline is not matched at one junction end, which may reflect a read error. The rearrangement joins TRBV18 to TRBJ2-7; D is possibly TRBD1 or TRBD2 (5 bases each). The germline CDR1 and CDR2 sequences are KGHSH and LQKENI. This CDR3 is built from 15 residues. CDR3 DNA sequence: TGTGCCAGCTCACCGGGATCCGGGACCACCACTCCGTTCTTTTTC. Its protein is CASSPGSGTTTPFFF. Complete variable domain (other parts from reference TRBV18 and TRBJ2-7): NAGVMQNPRHLVRRRGQEARLRCSPMKGHSHVYWYRQLPEEGLKFMVYLQKENIIDESGMPKERFSAEFPKEGPSILRIQQVVRGDSAAYFCASSPGSGTTTPFFFGPGTRLTVT.

The chain recombines TRBV7-9 with TRBJ2-3; TRBD1 is a possible D gene (5 bases). This CDR3 comprises 14 residues. The V end lost 5 bases, the J end lost 2 bases, and 11 bases lay between the germline ends. Germline CDR1 SEHNR, CDR2 FQNEAQ (reference sequence). CDR3 amino acids: CASSEGEITDTQYF. The CDR3 DNA is TGTGCCAGCAGCGAAGGGGAAATCACAGATACGCAGTATTTT. The entire variable domain, with the rest obtained from reference TRBV7-9 and TRBJ2-3, is as follows: DTGVSQNPRHKITKRGQNVTFRCDPISEHNRLYWYRQTLGQGPEFLTYFQNEAQLEKSRLLSDRFSAERPKGSFSTLEIQRTEQGDSAMYLCASSEGEITDTQYFGPGTRLTVL.

The chain is built from TRBV11-2 and TRBJ1-3; 9 bases fit TRBD1. Germline loops: CDR1 SGHAT, CDR2 FQNNGV. There are 15 residues in the CDR3. Losses at the gene ends were 3 bases for V and 8 bases for J; bases not matched to a gene: 8. The CDR3 reads CASSLAGQGVYTIYF. For the CDR3, the DNA is TGTGCCAGCAGCTTGGCGGGACAGGGTGTATACACCATATATTTT.

CDR3 sequence reads: CASSLSPLWFQETQYF. The CDR3 coding sequence is TGTGCCAGCAGTTTATCCCCTTTATGGTTCCAAGAGACCCAGTACTTC. The chain couples TRBV27 to TRBJ2-5; D is ambiguous. The CDR3 spans 16 residues. V lost 0 bases and J 1 base, leaving 12 bases between the germline ends. In germline, CDR1 is MNHEY, CDR2 SMNVEV (reference sequence).

The chain couples TRBV5-1 to TRBJ2-1; D is unresolved. V was trimmed by 0 bases and J by 5 bases, leaving 12 bases between them. Germline V lookup: CDR1 SGHRS, CDR2 YFSETQ. This CDR3 is built from 15 residues. CDR3 bases: TGCGCCAGCAGCTTGGTCCGAAACGCGAACAATGAGCAGTTCTTC. It yields the protein CASSLVRNANNEQFF.

The rearrangement uses TRBV4-2 and TRBJ2-1; weak D call: TRBD2 (6 bases). CDR3 length equals 14 residues. V lost 5 bases and J lost 7, with 15 bases in between. The germline CDR1 and CDR2 sequences are LGHNA and YNFKEQ. The DNA of the CDR3 is TGTGCCAGCAGCGGCGGGGACCCAGGGAATGAGCAGTTCTTC. It yields the protein CASSGGDPGNEQFF.

The chain links TRBV2 to TRBJ1-1; D gene ambiguous. The CDR3 contains 14 residues. The V gene's germline CDR1 is SNHLY and CDR2 FYNNEI. Trimming took off 1 base at V and 0 bases at J, with 6 bases between the two ends. The CDR3 sequence: CASSEVSVNTEAFF. The CDR3 region has the DNA TGTGCCAGCAGTGAAGTATCGGTGAACACTGAAGCTTTCTTT.

The chain couples TRBV19 to TRBJ1-4; D may be TRBD1 (5 bases). Germline loops: CDR1 LNHDA, CDR2 SQIVND (reference sequence). V was pared by 10 bases and J by 7 bases, with 25 bases between. The CDR3 is 16 amino acids. Here the CDR3 DNA reads TGTGCCACGAGGGGCAGGGAGGTAGGAATAGCTGAAAAACTGTTTTTT. It translates to CATRGREVGIAEKLFF.

The genes are TRBV28 and TRBJ2-6; weak D call: TRBD1 (6 bases). Trimming pared 6 bases from V and 5 bases from J, leaving 11 bases between. The CDR3 runs to 14 residues. Germline loops: CDR1 MDHEN, CDR2 SYDVKM. The DNA of the CDR3 is TGTGCCAGCAGGGTCGGGGACAGGGCCAACGTCCTGACTTTC. Translation: CASRVGDRANVLTF.

There are a few counts of this clone. V usage is TRBV6-2 or TRBV6-3 and J usage is TRBJ2-2, with TRBD1 as a possible D gene (6 bases). Trimming took 6 bases from V and 0 from J, leaving 14 bases between them. The CDR3 runs 16 residues. Germline CDR1 reads MNHEY; CDR2 reads SVGEGT. CDR3 sequence: CASSPRTAANTGELFF. The CDR3 nucleotides read TGTGCCAGCAGCCCTCGGACAGCAGCGAACACCGGGGAGCTGTTTTTT.

The rearrangement links TRBV12-3 or TRBV12-4 to TRBJ2-1; no firm D call. This CDR3 spans 13 amino acids. Trimming removed 2 bases from V and 8 bases from J, with 10 bases in between. The CDR3 spells CASSLSELDEQFF. In nucleotides, the CDR3 is TGTGCCAGCAGTTTATCAGAGTTGGATGAGCAGTTCTTC.

This chain links TRBV18 with TRBJ1-6, with a weak D call TRBD1 (5 bases). The V gene's germline CDR1 is KGHSH and CDR2 LQKENI. This CDR3 has 15 amino acids. With 4 bases removed from V and 11 bases from J, the gap between germline ends came to 18 bases. The CDR3 nucleotides are TGTGCCAGCTCACAGACAGAGGGAATTATGGCACCCCTCCACTTT. This codes for CASSQTEGIMAPLHF. The full variable domain, in which reference TRBV18 and TRBJ1-6 provide the parts outside the CDR3, is NAGVMQNPRHLVRRRGQEARLRCSPMKGHSHVYWYRQLPEEGLKFMVYLQKENIIDESGMPKERFSAEFPKEGPSILRIQQVVRGDSAAYFCASSQTEGIMAPLHFGNGTRLTVT.

The genes are TRBV2 and TRBJ1-5, with unresolved D. V was clipped by 4 bases and J by 6 bases, with 7 bases between them. The CDR3 extends over 12 amino acids. CDR1 and CDR2 (germline): SNHLY, FYNNEI. The CDR3 bases are TGTGCCAGCAGTGGAGCGTTTCAGCCCCAGCATTTT. It translates to CASSGAFQPQHF.